One sample yielded the 32 T cell receptor beta chains listed below, sequenced in a study of identical twins. In TCRdb, the 5' RACE reads were re-called with MiXCR into one record per CDR3 protein. The sample records 230,000 or so distinct CDR3 sequences, about 8% being singletons. These same records also appear under a second study, on yellow fever vaccine responses in identical twins.

Sequenced material: CD8+ T cells sorted from blood. These receptors were obtained from a woman aged 18-29 years in good health.

In its sample, this clonotype was seen a few times. The chain employs TRBV7-3 and TRBJ2-1; no reliable D call. V lost 5 bases and J 0 bases, leaving 17 bases between the germline ends. This CDR3 spans 17 amino acids. Germline values: CDR1 SGHTA, CDR2 FQGTGA. The CDR3 here is CASSPIVGASSYNEQFF. In DNA, the CDR3 is TGTGCCAGCAGCCCAATCGTAGGAGCGTCCTCCTACAATGAGCAGTTCTTC.

Here the CDR3 reads CATRKGAGGPFNEQFF. The CDR3 DNA sequence: TGTGCCACCAGGAAAGGAGCGGGAGGGCCTTTTAATGAGCAGTTCTTC. V usage is TRBV24-1 and J usage is TRBJ2-1; TRBD2 matches 10 bases. This CDR3 contains 16 residues. Unmatched junction bases numbered 12, after V lost 7 bases and J lost 7 bases. CDR1 is KGHDR and CDR2 is SFDVKD in the germline V gene.

Ten or more counts support this clonotype. The chain links TRBV3-1 to TRBJ2-7, with a weak D call TRBD1 (5 bases). CDR3 length equals 15 residues. V lost 0 bases, J lost 3 bases, and 12 bases lay in between. Germline assignment: CDR1 LGHDT and CDR2 YNNKEL (reference sequence). The CDR3 DNA reads TGTGCCAGCAGCCAAGAACGGGCGACAGTCTACGAGCAGTACTTC. As protein: CASSQERATVYEQYF.

This clonotype was seen only a few times. The V and J genes are TRBV12-3 or TRBV12-4 and TRBJ2-1; D may correspond to TRBD1 or TRBD2 (5 bases each). This CDR3 region has 17 residues. Trimming left V 6 bases short and J 10 bases short, with 28 bases between. CDR3 region: CASSSGDQGLPSREQFF. DNA for the CDR3: TGTGCCAGCAGCTCCGGGGACCAGGGCCTCCCTAGTAGAGAGCAGTTCTTC.

This clonotype was picked up a small number of times. V and J are TRBV2 and TRBJ1-5, with TRBD1 matching 8 bases. From germline, CDR1 is SNHLY and CDR2 FYNNEI. After removal of 6 bases from V and 5 bases from J, the junction contained 6 bases not matched to a gene. This CDR3 is 14 amino acids long. The CDR3 DNA reads as TGTGCCAGCAGAAAGGACAGGGAATATCAGCCCCAGCATTTT. It specifies CASRKDREYQPQHF.

At least ten counts were recorded for this clonotype. The rearrangement uses TRBV14 and TRBJ2-3; no clear D gene. Per germline, CDR1 SGHDN and CDR2 FVKESK. V was cut by 5 bases and J by 2 bases, with 11 bases left in between. This CDR3 region has 14 residues. The CDR3 bases are TGTGCCAGCAGCGCAAGGGCCTACACAGATACGCAGTATTTT. Translating it yields CASSARAYTDTQYF.

There are many counts of this clonotype. In DNA form, the CDR3 reads TGCAGCGTTGAAACGGCTAGCGGGAGTAGCGAGCAGTACTTC. Its protein is CSVETASGSSEQYF. The chain is built from TRBV29-1 and TRBJ2-7, with 10 bases lining up with TRBD2. Losses at the gene ends were 2 bases for V and 6 bases for J; bases not matched to a gene: 7. This CDR3 is 14 amino acids long. Germline V CDR1 and CDR2: SQVTM, ANQGSEA.

The table lists this clonotype with many counts. J is TRBJ2-5 and V is TRBV12-5; the D is unclear. The CDR3 extends over 13 amino acids. The germline V and J ends were trimmed by 3 bases and 5 bases, with 10 bases remaining between them. CDR1 is LGHNT, CDR2 FRNRAP, per germline. DNA for the CDR3: TGTGCTAGTGGTTTTTGGGGTAGTGAGACCCAGTACTTC. Translated: CASGFWGSETQYF.

This clonotype was found a few times. V gene TRBV3-1 combines with J gene TRBJ2-2, with 12 bases identical to TRBD2. The CDR3 covers 18 residues. Germline CDR1 reads LGHDT; CDR2 reads YNNKEL (reference sequence). The V gene end was trimmed by 11 bases and the J gene end by 6 bases; junction bases not matched to a gene: 19. Here the CDR3 DNA reads TGTGCCTCCAGCCAAGATATGACTAGCGGGAGCAGACCCGGGGAGCTGTTTTTT. It encodes CASSQDMTSGSRPGELFF.

This clonotype was counted ten times or more. This chain joins TRBV15 and TRBJ2-1, with 8 bases aligning to TRBD1. Per germline, CDR1 LNHNV and CDR2 YYDKDF (reference sequence). The V segment lost 3 bases and the J segment 8 bases; nucleotides outside the gene matches: 15. The CDR3 runs to 17 residues. The CDR3: CATSSGDRHPKGDEQFF. DNA of the CDR3: TGTGCCACCAGCAGTGGGGACAGGCATCCCAAGGGCGATGAGCAGTTCTTC.

This clonotype has ten or more counts. The V call is TRBV5-1, the J call TRBJ2-7, with 11 bases matching TRBD1. This CDR3 is 16 amino acids long. In germline, CDR1 is SGHRS, CDR2 YFSETQ. The V and J ends lost 3 bases and 4 bases, in that order; junction bases with no gene match: 9. The DNA for the CDR3 is TGCGCCAGCAGCTCCAATGACGGACAGGGGGCTTACGAGCAGTACTTC. It translates to CASSSNDGQGAYEQYF. Full variable domain (missing parts from reference TRBV5-1 and TRBJ2-7): KAGVTQTPRYLIKTRGQQVTLSCSPISGHRSVSWYQQTPGQGLQFLFEYFSETQRNKGNFPGRFSGRQFSNSRSEMNVSTLELGDSALYLCASSSNDGQGAYEQYFGPGTRLTVT.

Ten or more counts support this clonotype. The junction does not match germline at one end; this may be a read error. V usage is TRBV7-7 and J usage is TRBJ2-3; TRBD2 aligns across 9 bases. CDR1 SSHAT and CDR2 FNYEAQ come from the germline V gene (reference sequence). There are 15 residues in the CDR3. The CDR3 sequence: CASSLGRGGMDTQYF. For the CDR3, the DNA is TGTGCTAGCAGCCTCGGGCGGGGGGGCATGGATACGCAGTATTTT.

V is TRBV20-1 and J is TRBJ2-7; 9 positions agree with TRBD2. This CDR3 is 15 amino acids long. J lost 5 bases, V lost 0 bases, and 8 bases had no gene match. Per germline, CDR1 DFQATT and CDR2 SNEGSKA (reference sequence). CDR3 nucleotide sequence: TGCAGTGCTAGAGATAATAGTCTAGCGGGAAACGAGCAGTACTTC. Protein: CSARDNSLAGNEQYF.

The CDR3, as DNA: TGTGCCAGCTCACCACCGGAGTTCAACAGCACAGATACGCAGTATTTT. As protein: CASSPPEFNSTDTQYF. J is TRBJ2-3 and V is TRBV18; no reliable D call. The V and J ends lost 0 bases and 0 bases respectively, with 10 bases between them. The germline V gene encodes CDR1 KGHSH and CDR2 LQKENI. The CDR3 sequence is 16 residues long.

This clonotype was recorded a few times. The J gene is TRBJ2-1, the V gene TRBV4-3; D remains ambiguous. The CDR3 is 14 amino acids. The V gene lost 0 bases and the J gene lost 3 bases, with 6 bases spanning the gap. Germline-derived CDR1 and CDR2 are LGHNA and YSLEER. CDR3 coding DNA: TGCGCCAGCAGCCAAGACACAAACTACAATGAGCAGTTCTTC. Its translation: CASSQDTNYNEQFF.

This chain connects TRBV4-3 to TRBJ1-1; D ambiguous. This CDR3 has 14 residues. CDR1 and CDR2 from the germline V gene are LGHNA and YSLEER. Trimming cost V 0 bases and J 5 bases, with 10 bases left between them. In DNA form, the CDR3 reads TGCGCCAGCAGCCAAGAAGGAGGTCTTACTGAAGCTTTCTTT. This codes for CASSQEGGLTEAFF.

For the CDR3, the DNA is TGTGCCAGCAGTTACCTGTCGGGACTAGACTACGAGCAGTACTTC. Translating gives CASSYLSGLDYEQYF. The chain combines TRBV6-2 or TRBV6-3 with TRBJ2-7, with 8 bases identical to TRBD2. The V segment lost 2 bases and the J segment 3 bases; nucleotides outside the gene matches: 6. CDR1 and CDR2 from the germline V gene are MNHEY and SVGEGT. This CDR3 is 15 amino acids long.

This clonotype was found many times. The chain recombines TRBV29-1 with TRBJ1-2, with D hard to call. V lost 0 bases and J lost 3, with 11 bases in between. CDR1 and CDR2 from the germline V gene are SQVTM and ANQGSEA. The CDR3 length is 14 residues. The CDR3 region is CSVEDEAQDYGYTF. The CDR3, as DNA: TGCAGCGTTGAAGATGAAGCCCAGGACTATGGCTACACCTTC.

As concerns this clonotype: Germline is not matched at one junction end, which may reflect a read error. In DNA form, the CDR3 reads TGCGCCAGCAGCCAAGGGGCTAGCGGGAGTTACAATGAGCAGTCCTTC. This sequence encodes CASSQGASGSYNEQSF. The rearrangement joins TRBV4-1 to TRBJ2-1; 10 nucleotides line up with TRBD2. Germline values: CDR1 MGHRA, CDR2 YSYEKL. The CDR3 length is 16 residues.

Turning to this clonotype: Germline is not matched at one junction end, which may reflect a read error. CDR3 coding DNA: TGTGCCAGCGGCTTAGGGCGAGGAACTGAAGCTTTCTTT. It is translated as CASGLGRGTEAFF. The V call is TRBV7-9, the J call TRBJ1-1; D gene unclear. CDR1 SEHNR and CDR2 FQNEAQ come from the germline V gene (reference sequence). This CDR3 has 13 amino acids.

This clonotype was picked up a small number of times. The chain recombines TRBV27 with TRBJ2-2; 9 nucleotides line up with TRBD1. The CDR3 sequence is 18 residues long. Trimming at V came to 0 bases and at J to 0 bases, leaving 5 bases not matched to a gene. Germline CDR1 and CDR2: MNHEY and SMNVEV (reference sequence). In DNA, the CDR3 is TGTGCCAGCAGTTTATCGAAACAGGGGGCACCGAACACCGGGGAGCTGTTTTTT. Translation gives CASSLSKQGAPNTGELFF.

This clonotype has just a few counts. The conserved phenylalanine or tryptophan normally closing the CDR3 is absent here, so this likely arose from a read error. No DNA is shown, since the ends of the CDR3 on it are uncertain; the CDR3 is the one TCRdb lists. V is TRBV29-1 and J is TRBJ2-7; the DNA was not used to check the table's D call, TRBD1. The V gene's germline CDR1 is SQVTM and CDR2 ANQGSEA. 10 amino acids form the CDR3, both terminal residues included. CDR3 residues: CSARRGQGGL.

This rearrangement joins TRBV20-1 to TRBJ2-3, with TRBD2 identical over 11 bases. This CDR3 is 20 amino acids long. The J segment lost 0 bases and the V segment lost 2 bases, leaving 16 bases of the junction unmatched. Germline CDR1 reads DFQATT; CDR2 reads SNEGSKA (reference sequence). CDR3 sequence reads: CSARFFEASGGPISTDTQYF. CDR3 nucleotide sequence: TGCAGTGCTAGATTCTTTGAGGCTAGCGGGGGGCCAATTAGCACAGATACGCAGTATTTT.

The chain employs TRBV27 and TRBJ2-1; 10 nucleotides align to TRBD2. In germline, CDR1 is MNHEY, CDR2 SMNVEV (reference sequence). V shed 2 bases and J 7 bases; nucleotides not matched to a gene: 5. CDR3 length equals 15 residues. Written as DNA, the CDR3 is TGTGCCAGCAGTTTAGAACTAGCGGGGATAAATGAGCAGTTCTTC. This sequence encodes CASSLELAGINEQFF.

The chain couples TRBV18 to TRBJ2-3; 8 nucleotides agree with TRBD2. Germline CDR1 reads KGHSH; CDR2 reads LQKENI. The CDR3 loop spans 16 amino acids. Trimming removed 3 bases from V and 1 base from J; junction bases left unmatched: 6. Written as DNA, the CDR3 is TGTGCCAGCTCACCTAAAACAGCGGGGGGCACAGATACGCAGTATTTT. It encodes CASSPKTAGGTDTQYF.

The rearrangement joins TRBV24-1 to TRBJ1-5; the D gene is possibly TRBD1 (5 bases). Germline CDR1 reads KGHDR; CDR2 reads SFDVKD. V was shortened by 3 bases and J by 0 bases, with 14 bases between the two germline ends. The CDR3 extends over 17 amino acids. This CDR3 reads CATSDPDSPLSNQPQHF. The CDR3 DNA is TGTGCCACCAGTGATCCCGACAGCCCACTTAGCAATCAGCCCCAGCATTTT.

The CDR3 DNA is TGCGCCAGCAGCCAAGAAGGCTCCCCTAGTTCTATAGAGACCCAGTACTTC. It is translated as CASSQEGSPSSIETQYF. The chain is built from TRBV4-1 and TRBJ2-5, with D uncertain. CDR1 and CDR2 (germline): MGHRA, YSYEKL. The CDR3 sequence is 17 residues long. Trimming pared 0 bases from V and 4 bases from J, leaving 18 bases between.

This clonotype has ten or more counts. The genes are TRBV7-9 and TRBJ2-7; D perhaps matches TRBD1 (6 bases). The germline V and J ends were trimmed by 5 bases and 2 bases, with 13 bases remaining between them. Germline lookup yields CDR1 SEHNR and CDR2 FQNEAQ (reference sequence). This CDR3 has 14 amino acids. CDR3 sequence reads: CASSPSTGTYEQYF. The CDR3 nucleotides are TGTGCCAGCAGCCCCAGTACAGGGACCTACGAGCAGTACTTC.

The chain uses TRBV28 and TRBJ1-2; D gene ambiguous. This CDR3 comprises 13 residues. Trimming took off 6 bases at V and 1 base at J, with 9 bases between the two ends. Per germline, CDR1 MDHEN and CDR2 SYDVKM. As DNA, the CDR3 is TGTGCCAGCAGGAAGACGGATAACTATGGCTACACCTTC. Protein sequence: CASRKTDNYGYTF.

The genes are TRBV7-2 and TRBJ2-5, with 10 nucleotides matching TRBD1. The CDR3 consists of 15 residues. The germline gives CDR1 SGHTA, CDR2 FQGNSA. The ends lost 1 base at V and 4 bases at J; junction bases unmatched: 3. CDR3: CASSLVDRGRETQYF. In DNA, the CDR3 is TGTGCCAGCAGCTTAGTGGACAGGGGGAGAGAGACCCAGTACTTC.

This clonotype occurred many times. J is TRBJ1-3 and V is TRBV12-3 or TRBV12-4, with D hard to call. V lost 11 bases to trimming and J lost 4 bases, with 15 bases between them. The CDR3 length is 13 residues. As DNA, the CDR3 is TGTGCCTCTTCCCCCTGGTCCGGAAACACCATATATTTT. Protein sequence: CASSPWSGNTIYF.

The chain employs TRBV27 and TRBJ2-3; TRBD2 matches 7 bases. The CDR3 length is 14 residues. Trimming at V came to 6 bases and at J to 7 bases, leaving 10 bases not matched to a gene. CDR1 MNHEY and CDR2 SMNVEV come from the germline V gene (reference sequence). The CDR3 DNA reads as TGTGCCAGCAGAAAGCGGGATGGGATGAATACGCAGTATTTT. Its protein is CASRKRDGMNTQYF.